These 14 T cell receptor beta chains share one sample of origin, sequenced in a study of T cell repertoires in cytomegalovirus infection. TCRdb independently ran MiXCR on the reads; one entry per CDR3 protein. This sample has 95,000 to 120,000 distinct CDR3 sequences, with 30% to 35% found just once. These receptors' antigens are unknown. The sample was CD8+ T cells from cultured PBMCs, taken from culture after CMV antigen stimulation. These receptors came from a human donor in good health (CMV status not recorded). Some clones in this sample may be carry-over from other donors' samples.

This clonotype was counted only a few times. The V gene is TRBV5-1, the J gene TRBJ2-1, with TRBD2 matching 15 bases. CDR1 is SGHRS, CDR2 YFSETQ, per germline. The CDR3 runs to 16 residues. After removal of 3 bases from V and 6 bases from J, the junction contained 4 bases not matched to a gene. CDR3 loop: CASSSGLAGGRNEQFF. The CDR3 region has the DNA TGCGCCAGCAGCTCGGGACTAGCGGGGGGACGCAATGAGCAGTTCTTC.

This clonotype was seen many times. The V and J genes are TRBV10-3 and TRBJ2-7; D is uncertain. The CDR3 is 11 amino acids. V was pared by 10 bases and J by 6 bases, with 13 bases between. Germline assignment: CDR1 ENHRY and CDR2 SYGVKD. The CDR3 nucleotides read TGTGCCACCCAGGCAGGAACCGAGCAGTACTTC. This codes for CATQAGTEQYF.

The chain uses TRBV7-9 and TRBJ1-4; 7 bases fit TRBD1. CDR3 length: 14 amino acids. The V gene end was trimmed by 6 bases and the J gene end by 10 bases; junction bases not matched to a gene: 11. Germline values: CDR1 SEHNR, CDR2 FQNEAQ (reference sequence). The CDR3 DNA is TGTGCCAGCAGTCGTACAGGGGTGTTCGGAAAACTGTTTTTT. Translation gives CASSRTGVFGKLFF.

This clonotype was detected only a few times. J is TRBJ2-1 and V is TRBV11-1; 8 nucleotides line up with TRBD2. Trimming at V came to 4 bases and at J to 0 bases, leaving 5 bases not matched to a gene. CDR3 size: 16 residues. The germline V gene has CDR1 SGHAT and CDR2 FQDESV (reference sequence). CDR3: CASSSLAGTSYNEQFF. CDR3 bases: TGTGCCAGCAGCTCATTAGCGGGGACCTCCTACAATGAGCAGTTCTTC.

The V call is TRBV6-1, the J call TRBJ2-7; the D gene is possibly TRBD1 (6 bases). This CDR3 has 15 amino acids. Trimming removed 6 bases from V and 1 base from J, with 16 bases in between. Germline V gene sequence: CDR1 MNHNS, CDR2 SASEGT. CDR3: CASSPTGHPSYEQYF. As DNA, the CDR3 is TGTGCCAGCAGCCCCACGGGACACCCATCCTACGAGCAGTACTTC.

This clonotype was counted at least ten times. V usage is TRBV6-1 and J usage is TRBJ2-1, with 9 bases aligning to TRBD1. Trimming at V came to 3 bases and at J to 7 bases, leaving 13 bases not matched to a gene. Per the germline V gene, CDR1 is MNHNS and CDR2 is SASEGT. The CDR3 loop spans 17 amino acids. The CDR3 here is CASSDLPGTGRTNEQFF. CDR3 coding DNA: TGTGCCAGCAGTGATTTACCCGGGACAGGGCGTACGAATGAGCAGTTCTTC.

J is TRBJ1-1 and V is TRBV7-9; D is perhaps TRBD1 (5 bases). The CDR3 spans 19 residues. With 0 bases removed from V and 2 bases from J, the gap between germline ends came to 22 bases. Looked up from germline, CDR1 is SEHNR and CDR2 is FQNEAQ (reference sequence). This chain's CDR3 is CASSLAGWQGERVNTEAFF. DNA for the CDR3: TGTGCCAGCAGCTTAGCAGGCTGGCAAGGGGAGAGGGTTAACACTGAAGCTTTCTTT.

The rearrangement uses TRBV2 and TRBJ1-2; 10 bases fit TRBD1. The V segment lost 7 bases and the J segment 1 base; nucleotides outside the gene matches: 6. There are 15 residues in the CDR3. Germline V gives CDR1 SNHLY, CDR2 FYNNEI. CDR3 loop: CASIIRDRGNYGYTF. The DNA for the CDR3 is TGTGCCAGCATCATACGGGACAGGGGTAACTATGGCTACACCTTC.

The rearrangement joins TRBV6-5 to TRBJ2-6; 11 nucleotides align to TRBD1. Germline V gives CDR1 MNHEY, CDR2 SVGAGI. With 4 bases clipped from V and 1 base from J, the junction kept 15 bases outside the gene matches. The length of the CDR3 is 21 residues. CDR3 DNA sequence: TGTGCCAGCAGTTTCTATTACCAATACCGGGACAGGGGGTCTGGGGCCAACGTCCTGACTTTC. It encodes CASSFYYQYRDRGSGANVLTF.

This chain connects TRBV4-1 to TRBJ2-2; weak D call: TRBD2 (5 bases). The CDR3 sequence is 18 residues long. Germline V gene data show CDR1 as MGHRA and CDR2 as YSYEKL. The ends were cut back, 1 base at V and 7 bases at J, with 22 bases in the middle. CDR3 coding DNA: TGCGCCAGCAGCCAAGTTTTATCTCCTAGCCCGCCGGGCGGGGAGCTGTTTTTT. Amino acids: CASSQVLSPSPPGGELFF.

The J gene is TRBJ2-1, the V gene TRBV5-4; tentative D call: TRBD1 (5 bases). The CDR3 totals 16 residues. Germline V lookup: CDR1 SGHNT, CDR2 YYREEE (reference sequence). V was cut by 2 bases and J by 4 bases, with 16 bases left in between. CDR3 in amino acids: CASSLTGARVYNEQFF. CDR3 bases: TGTGCCAGCAGCTTAACTGGGGCCCGCGTATACAATGAGCAGTTCTTC.

This chain connects TRBV12-3 or TRBV12-4 to TRBJ1-4, with D uncertain. V dropped 4 bases and J dropped 7 bases, with 13 bases sitting between them. The CDR3 runs 14 residues. The CDR3 region has the DNA TGTGCCAGCAGTTACGGTTCGCTGGTTGAAAAACTGTTTTTT. This sequence encodes CASSYGSLVEKLFF.

The chain uses TRBV2 and TRBJ2-5; TRBD2 is a possible D gene (6 bases). Germline CDR1 reads SNHLY; CDR2 reads FYNNEI. Trimming left V 4 bases short and J 9 bases short, with 21 bases between. The CDR3 totals 15 residues. CDR3 nucleotides: TGTGCCAGCAGTGCCGCGGGACTCCTAAGGGAGGCCCAGTACTTC. Translation gives CASSAAGLLREAQYF.

This clonotype was seen only a few times. The V and J genes are TRBV7-2 and TRBJ2-1, with 10 bases identical to TRBD2. The CDR3 is 15 amino acids. V lost 6 bases to trimming and J lost 3 bases; unmatched junction nucleotides: 5. CDR1 and CDR2 (germline): SGHTA, FQGNSA. The DNA of the CDR3 is TGTGCCAGCAGACCTAGCGGGGGCCTCTACAATGAGCAGTTCTTC. It is translated as CASRPSGGLYNEQFF.